A single sample is the source of the 4 T cell receptor beta chains below, sequenced in a study of TIL therapy for anti-PD-1-resistant metastatic lung cancer (dated by TCRdb to the early 2020s). TCR beta CDR3 regions were amplified from genomic DNA by bias-controlled multiplex PCR with the immunoSEQ v3 hsTCRB kit. Held by TCRdb, this immuneACCESS table contains in-frame sequences only and omits some clones. Under half of the omission traces to an unresolved V gene where checked; the cause of the rest is unknown. The sample table shows about 50,000 clones, and 60% to 85% are seen once. The top ten hold around 5.9% of the sample. Interpreted using the paper, the time point label stands for: pre-treatment sample, taken before nivolumab and TIL therapy. The baseline tumor samples were excised metastases, mostly pleural nodules or supraclavicular lymph nodes, taken from the same resection that was used to grow TIL.

Sequenced material: tumor tissue, taken at baseline. Source of these receptors: a person aged 25-85 years with non-small cell lung cancer.

The rearrangement links TRBV5-1 to TRBJ2-7; 12 nucleotides line up with TRBD2. The CDR3 is made up of 17 amino acids. V was clipped by 0 bases and J by 2 bases; unmatched bases: 6. Germline CDR1 and CDR2: SGHRS and YFSETQ. Here the CDR3 DNA reads TGCGCCAGCAGCTTGGGACTAGCGGGGGCCTATACCTACGAGCAGTACTTC. Its translation is CASSLGLAGAYTYEQYF. The full variable domain, in which reference TRBV5-1 and TRBJ2-7 provide the parts outside the CDR3, is KAGVTQTPRYLIKTRGQQVTLSCSPISGHRSVSWYQQTPGQGLQFLFEYFSETQRNKGNFPGRFSGRQFSNSRSEMNVSTLELGDSALYLCASSLGLAGAYTYEQYFGPGTRLTVT.

This rearrangement joins TRBV19 to TRBJ2-7; 7 bases are a match to TRBD1. Trimming took 7 bases from V and 0 from J; bases not matched to a gene: 9. The germline V gene encodes CDR1 LNHDA and CDR2 SQIVND (reference sequence). The CDR3 length is 15 residues. In nucleotides, the CDR3 is TGTGCCAGTAAGGAAACAGGGGTGGCCTCCTACGAGCAGTACTTC. Translation gives CASKETGVASYEQYF.

This clone was recorded once. V usage is TRBV11-2 and J usage is TRBJ2-3; the match to TRBD2 covers 7 bases. V was clipped by 2 bases and J by 1 base; unmatched bases: 3. CDR1 is SGHAT, CDR2 FQNNGV, per germline. CDR3 size: 15 residues. The CDR3 bases are TGTGCCAGCAGCTTACTTGCGGGGGGCACAGATACGCAGTATTTT. Protein sequence: CASSLLAGGTDTQYF.

Here the CDR3 reads CASSILGYSAFF. In DNA form, the CDR3 reads TGTGCCAGTAGTATTCTAGGGTATAGCGCTTTCTTT. The J gene is TRBJ1-1, the V gene TRBV19; D gene unclear. Germline-derived CDR1 and CDR2 are LNHDA and SQIVND (reference sequence). This CDR3 comprises 12 residues. V shed 3 bases and J shed 11 bases, with 13 bases lying between them. Together with reference TRBV19 and TRBJ1-1, the CDR3 gives the full variable domain: DGGITQSPKYLFRKEGQNVTLSCEQNLNHDAMYWYRQDPGQGLRLIYYSQIVNDFQKGDIAEGYSVSREKKESFPLTVTSAQKNPTAFYLCASSILGYSAFFGQGTRLTVV.